The TCR beta chain under discussion was sequenced for a study of post-analysis software for immune sequencing data. The wider study: Secondary progressive, relapsing-remitting and progressive-relapsing multiple sclerosis were among the included disease courses. Study-wide points: Under F measure analysis, samples from one preparation batch co-clustered strongly. Patients with multiple sclerosis recorded significantly lower normalized Chao1 diversity than controls, the study found. Four or five TRBV segments (TRBV5-6, TRBV5-1 and TRBV20-1 among them) occurred more frequently in patients than in controls.

Unique molecular identifiers had been added to the TCR beta cDNA libraries. T cells numbering roughly 0.95 to 11 million gave rise to 500,000 to 600,000 cDNA molecules. TCRdb reprocessed the PCR reads via MiXCR and lists one record per CDR3 protein. The sample lists some 690,000 distinct CDR3 sequences, about 27% occurring once. This CDR3 region has 13 residues. Germline assignment: CDR1 SGHRS and CDR2 YFSETQ. For this clonotype: Its antigen is still unknown.

V gene TRBV5-1 combines with J gene TRBJ2-5, with D tentatively TRBD2 (5 bases). TRBJ2-7 explains the end of the DNA better; the J call may be wrong. Sequencing used blood. This TCR was sampled from a girl between 10 and 17 years old with multiple sclerosis. The CDR3 sequence is CASAIGERYEQYF. The CDR3 coding sequence is TGCGCCAGCGCCATCGGGGAAAGGTACGAGCAGTACTTC.